The present T cell receptor beta chain was sequenced within a study of blood T cell repertoires in COVID-19. Overall study context: Italy, Spain and the United States were the sources of the convalescent and acute COVID-19 samples. The analysed material was cDNA or gDNA that came from T cells, B-cell-depleted T cells, or PBMCs.

As handled by the study authors: Reference gene primer amplification gave nucleated cell count estimates. Using immunoSEQ multiplex PCR, the repertoire was profiled, and TCRdb retains in-frame clones only, with some absent. V, J and clone size derive from that table, while D and trimming were established from the DNA sequence. The top ten hold 10% to 15% of the sample, which has 100,000 to 150,000 clones, around 86% seen once. Germline V gene sequence: CDR1 SGHRS, CDR2 YFSETQ. With V trimmed by 1 base and J by 6 bases, 7 bases remained unmatched. The CDR3 sequence is 16 residues long. The sample taken for sequencing was peripheral blood. The TCR originated in a man between 60 and 70 years old with acute or convalescent COVID-19. The chain carries TRBV5-1 and TRBJ1-6, with TRBD1 matching over 7 bases. Here the CDR3 DNA reads TGCGCCAGCAGCTTGAAATCGACAGGGATTAATTCACCCCTCCACTTT. It encodes CASSLKSTGINSPLHF.